This T cell receptor beta chain was recovered during a study of blood T cell repertoires in COVID-19. Study information: From the United States, Italy and Spain came samples of acute and convalescent COVID-19. Sample material is recorded as cDNA or gDNA derived from T cells, B-cell-depleted T cells, or PBMCs.

V shed 7 bases, J shed 0 bases, and the junction held 6 bases outside the gene matches. The germline gives CDR1 MNHEY, CDR2 SVGAGI. This CDR3 is 15 amino acids long. This clone was detected once. Per the original data handling: Amplification of reference gene primers provided the estimated nucleated cell counts. Clones were read by immunoSEQ multiplex PCR, and TCRdb kept only the in-frame ones, dropping some. V, J and clone size reflect that table, while D and trimming were determined from the DNA. This table has around 99,000 clones, 60% to 85% appearing once. The clonotype comes from a man between 65 and 85 years old with acute or convalescent COVID-19. The J gene is TRBJ2-3, the V gene TRBV6-5, with 8 positions matching TRBD2. Sequenced input: peripheral blood. This chain's CDR3 is CASTNGGGSTDTQYF. The CDR3 DNA reads TGTGCCAGCACCAACGGGGGGGGGAGCACAGATACGCAGTATTTT.